The rows below give T cell receptor beta chains drawn from one sample of a study of a mutant IDH1 vaccine in newly diagnosed glioma. These TCRs' antigens remain unknown. Here immunoSEQ multiplex PCR was the method, and the copy in TCRdb shows in-frame clones only, minus some. Of tens of thousands of clones in the sample, 80% are singletons; the top ten hold 3.2%. The source was PBMCs, collected from a glioma patient whose treatment included an IDH1 peptide vaccine. These TCRs come from a man aged 35 to 55 with glioma. Some clones in this sample may be carry-over from other donors' samples. Both conserved end residues are part of each CDR3. The order of the fields is J gene, clone size, V gene, D gene, CDR3 DNA, CDR3 protein. D genes are given only for firm matches. The size entry is marked missing in some rows and otherwise reads once, few, many or a size class.

J gene: TRBJ1-3; clone size: .; V gene: TRBV5-1; D gene: .; CDR3 DNA: TGCGCCAGCAGCTTCACCGGACCCAGAAACACCATATATTTT; CDR3 protein: CASSFTGPRNTIYF
J gene: TRBJ1-2; clone size: .; V gene: TRBV9; D gene: .; CDR3 DNA: TGTGCCAGCAGCGTTACACGGACGGCTGGCGGTGGCTACACCTTC; CDR3 protein: CASSVTRTAGGGYTF
J gene: TRBJ1-1; clone size: .; V gene: TRBV5-1; D gene: TRBD1; CDR3 DNA: TGCGCCAGCAGCTCCCAGGACAGGACCCACGCTGAAGCTTTCTTT; CDR3 protein: CASSSQDRTHAEAFF
J gene: TRBJ2-7; clone size: .; V gene: TRBV5-5; D gene: TRBD1; CDR3 DNA: TGTGCAACCTCCACCAGGGACAGGTACGAGCAGTACTTC; CDR3 protein: CATSTRDRYEQYF
J gene: TRBJ2-3; clone size: .; V gene: TRBV15; D gene: TRBD2; CDR3 DNA: TGTGCCACCAGCAGAGAGCGGGGGGGCACAGATACGCAGTATTTT; CDR3 protein: CATSRERGGTDTQYF
J gene: TRBJ1-5; clone size: .; V gene: TRBV28; D gene: .; CDR3 DNA: TGTGCCAGCAGGGGCATGTTGAGCAATCAGCCCCAGCATTTT; CDR3 protein: CASRGMLSNQPQHF
J gene: TRBJ2-3; clone size: few; V gene: TRBV5-1; D gene: TRBD1; CDR3 DNA: TGCGCCAGCAGCTTTACGGGACAGGCTACAGATACGCAGTATTTT; CDR3 protein: CASSFTGQATDTQYF
J gene: TRBJ2-2; clone size: .; V gene: TRBV6-1; D gene: TRBD1; CDR3 DNA: TGTGCCAGCACAGGGGGCGCTGGCACCGGGGAGCTGTTTTTT; CDR3 protein: CASTGGAGTGELFF
J gene: TRBJ2-3; clone size: few; V gene: TRBV7-6; D gene: .; CDR3 DNA: TGTGCCAGCAGCCCGCCAAGGGGGGCAGATACGCAGTATTTT; CDR3 protein: CASSPPRGADTQYF
J gene: TRBJ1-1; clone size: .; V gene: TRBV18; D gene: .; CDR3 DNA: TGTGCCAGCTCAGTTAGGGGCGACACTGAAGCTTTCTTT; CDR3 protein: CASSVRGDTEAFF
J gene: TRBJ2-1; clone size: .; V gene: TRBV5-1; D gene: .; CDR3 DNA: TGCGCCAGCAGCTTGGCCTGGAGGGCCCAAAGCTCCTACAATGAGCAGTTCTTC; CDR3 protein: CASSLAWRAQSSYNEQFF
J gene: TRBJ2-5; clone size: .; V gene: TRBV5-1; D gene: .; CDR3 DNA: TGCGCCAGCAGCTTGGGACAGCCAAGGGAGACCCAGTACTTC; CDR3 protein: CASSLGQPRETQYF
J gene: TRBJ2-2; clone size: .; V gene: TRBV5-1; D gene: TRBD2; CDR3 DNA: TGCGCCAGCAGCTTGAACCCGAGCGGGGTAGCGAACACCGGGGAGCTGTTTTTT; CDR3 protein: CASSLNPSGVANTGELFF
J gene: TRBJ1-1; clone size: once; V gene: TRBV19; D gene: .; CDR3 DNA: TGTGCCAGTAGTAAGGAGTCGGCGAGGGGGTGGACTGAAGCTTTCTTT; CDR3 protein: CASSKESARGWTEAFF
J gene: TRBJ1-4; clone size: .; V gene: TRBV9; D gene: .; CDR3 DNA: TGTGCCAGCAGCGGTAACATTGCCCGGGATGAAAAACTGTTTTTT; CDR3 protein: CASSGNIARDEKLFF
J gene: TRBJ2-1; clone size: .; V gene: TRBV18; D gene: TRBD2; CDR3 DNA: TGTGCCAGCTCACTTTATAGCGGGGGGTCGGATGAGCAGTTCTTC; CDR3 protein: CASSLYSGGSDEQFF
J gene: TRBJ1-5; clone size: .; V gene: TRBV5-1; D gene: .; CDR3 DNA: TGCGCCAGCAGCTTGGTTGGGGCGGTTAATCAGCCCCAGCATTTT; CDR3 protein: CASSLVGAVNQPQHF
J gene: TRBJ1-2; clone size: .; V gene: TRBV18; D gene: .; CDR3 DNA: TGTGCCAGCTCACTCCTTCCGGGACCGCGCGAAGATGGCTACACCTTC; CDR3 protein: CASSLLPGPREDGYTF
J gene: TRBJ1-5; clone size: .; V gene: TRBV15; D gene: TRBD1; CDR3 DNA: TGTGCCACCTCAGGGGGAAGTCAGCCCCAGCATTTT; CDR3 protein: CATSGGSQPQHF
J gene: TRBJ1-1; clone size: .; V gene: TRBV5-1; D gene: TRBD1; CDR3 DNA: TGCGCCAGCAGCTCCCCCCTGGGGCGGGACAGGGGGCTCGACACTGAAGCTTTCTTT; CDR3 protein: CASSSPLGRDRGLDTEAFF
J gene: TRBJ2-3; clone size: once; V gene: TRBV18; D gene: TRBD2; CDR3 DNA: TGTGCCAGCTCACCAAGAAGCGGGGGGATAACCACAGATACGCAGTATTTT; CDR3 protein: CASSPRSGGITTDTQYF
J gene: TRBJ2-6; clone size: .; V gene: TRBV5-1; D gene: .; CDR3 DNA: TGCGCCAGCAGCTCTGGGGTAAGCTCTGGGGCCAACGTCCTGACTTTC; CDR3 protein: CASSSGVSSGANVLTF
J gene: TRBJ1-5; clone size: .; V gene: TRBV5-5; D gene: .; CDR3 DNA: TGTGCCAGCAGCACCGATTTCTACTACAATCAGCCCCAGCATTTT; CDR3 protein: CASSTDFYYNQPQHF
J gene: TRBJ2-5; clone size: .; V gene: TRBV4-1; D gene: .; CDR3 DNA: TGCGCCAGCAGCCAAGTCGACAGCTTATGGGAAGAGACCCAGTACTTC; CDR3 protein: CASSQVDSLWEETQYF
J gene: TRBJ2-1; clone size: few; V gene: TRBV4-2; D gene: .; CDR3 DNA: TGTGCCAGCAGCCTCGGGGTGGGTCCGGGGGTCTTC; CDR3 protein: CASSLGVGPGVF
J gene: TRBJ2-6; clone size: .; V gene: TRBV13; D gene: .; CDR3 DNA: TGTGCCAGCAGCCGCAAGGGCTCTGGGGCCAACGTCCTGACTTTC; CDR3 protein: CASSRKGSGANVLTF
J gene: TRBJ1-3; clone size: once; V gene: TRBV10-3; D gene: .; CDR3 DNA: TGTGCCATCAGTGAGTCGAGAGAAAACACCATATATTTT; CDR3 protein: CAISESRENTIYF